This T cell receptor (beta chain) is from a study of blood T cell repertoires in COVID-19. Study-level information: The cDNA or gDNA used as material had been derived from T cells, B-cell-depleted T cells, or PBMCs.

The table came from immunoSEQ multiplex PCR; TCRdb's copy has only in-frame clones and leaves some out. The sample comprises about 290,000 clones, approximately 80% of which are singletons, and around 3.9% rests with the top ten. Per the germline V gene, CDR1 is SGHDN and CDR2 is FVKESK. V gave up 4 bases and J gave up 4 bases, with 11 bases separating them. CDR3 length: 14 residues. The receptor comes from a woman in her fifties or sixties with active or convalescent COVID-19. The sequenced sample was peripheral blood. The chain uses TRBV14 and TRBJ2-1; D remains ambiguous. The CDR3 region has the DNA TGTGCCAGCAGCCCCCTGGGCCCATACAATGAGCAGTTCTTC. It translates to CASSPLGPYNEQFF.